The clone carrying this TCR beta chain was detected only a few times. Antigen unknown. TCR beta libraries were made by quantitative 5'-RACE with molecular barcodes. TCRdb reprocessed the 5' RACE reads with MiXCR, giving one entry per CDR3 protein. The sample records 700,000 or so distinct CDR3 sequences, 15% to 20% being singletons. Trimming removed 0 bases from V and 3 bases from J; junction bases left unmatched: 3. This CDR3 is 16 amino acids long. Germline V gene sequence: CDR1 LGHNA, CDR2 YNFKEQ. This entry is derived from a study of CD8 T cells in ankylosing spondylitis. Points from the study as a whole: What seemed typical of ankylosing spondylitis blood was a TCR beta motif built from several highly homologous variants.

This chain links TRBV4-2 with TRBJ1-4; 8 bases map to TRBD1. What was sequenced was blood, either unsorted or a sorted T cell fraction (not recorded which). The receptor comes from a male donor with ankylosing spondylitis. CDR3 coding DNA: TGTGCCAGCAGCCAAGAGGACAGGGCCGCTAATGAAAAACTGTTTTTT. The encoded protein is CASSQEDRAANEKLFF.